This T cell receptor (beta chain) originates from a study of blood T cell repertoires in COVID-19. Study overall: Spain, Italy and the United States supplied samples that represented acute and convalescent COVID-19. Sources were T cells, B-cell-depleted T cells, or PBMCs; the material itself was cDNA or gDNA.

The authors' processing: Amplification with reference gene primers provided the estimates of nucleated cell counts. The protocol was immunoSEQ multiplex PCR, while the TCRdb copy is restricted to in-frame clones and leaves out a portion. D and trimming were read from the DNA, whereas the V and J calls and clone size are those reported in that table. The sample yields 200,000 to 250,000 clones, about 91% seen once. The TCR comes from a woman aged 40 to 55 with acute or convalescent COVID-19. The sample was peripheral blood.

CDR3 sequence: CASSSLGQDYGYTF. In nucleotides, the CDR3 is TGTGCCAGCAGCTCCCTCGGACAGGACTATGGCTACACCTTC. This sequence joins TRBV7-8 and TRBJ1-2, with TRBD1 identical over 7 bases. Unmatched junction bases numbered 5, after V lost 4 bases and J lost 3 bases. Germline V gene lookup returns CDR1 SGHVS and CDR2 FQNEAQ. The CDR3 is 14 amino acids. The full variable domain, completed using reference TRBV7-8 and TRBJ1-2, is GAGVSQSPRYKVAKRGQDVALRCDPISGHVSLFWYQQALGQGPEFLTYFQNEAQLDKSGLPSDRFFAERPEGSVSTLKIQRTQQEDSAVYLCASSSLGQDYGYTFGSGTRLTVV.